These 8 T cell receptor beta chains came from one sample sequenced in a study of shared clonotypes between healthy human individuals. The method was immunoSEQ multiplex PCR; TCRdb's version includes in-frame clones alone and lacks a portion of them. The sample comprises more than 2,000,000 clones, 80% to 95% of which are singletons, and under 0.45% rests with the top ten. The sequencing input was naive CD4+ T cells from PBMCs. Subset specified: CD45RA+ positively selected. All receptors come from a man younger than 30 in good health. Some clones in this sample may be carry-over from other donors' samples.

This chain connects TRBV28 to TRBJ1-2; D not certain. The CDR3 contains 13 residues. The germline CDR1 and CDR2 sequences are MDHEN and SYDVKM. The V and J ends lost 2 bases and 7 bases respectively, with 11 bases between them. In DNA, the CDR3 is TGTGCCAGCAGTTTACGCAGGCGTCTTGGCTACACCTTC. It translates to CASSLRRRLGYTF.

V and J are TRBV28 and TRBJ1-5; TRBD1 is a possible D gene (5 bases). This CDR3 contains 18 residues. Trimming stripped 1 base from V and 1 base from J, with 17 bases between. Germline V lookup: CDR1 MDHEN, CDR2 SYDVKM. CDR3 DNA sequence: TGTGCCAGCAGTTTATCGGTCCTGGCGGGACGGAGCAATCAGCCCCAGCATTTT. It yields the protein CASSLSVLAGRSNQPQHF.

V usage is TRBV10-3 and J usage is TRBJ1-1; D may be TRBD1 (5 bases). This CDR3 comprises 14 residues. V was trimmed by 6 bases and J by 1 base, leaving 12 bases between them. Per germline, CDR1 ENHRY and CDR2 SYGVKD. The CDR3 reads CAIRMGQGNTEAFF. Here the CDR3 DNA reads TGTGCCATCAGGATGGGGCAGGGGAACACTGAAGCTTTCTTT.

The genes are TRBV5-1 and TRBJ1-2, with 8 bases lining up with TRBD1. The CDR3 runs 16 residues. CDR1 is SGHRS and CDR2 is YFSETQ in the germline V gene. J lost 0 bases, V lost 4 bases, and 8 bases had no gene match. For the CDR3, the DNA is TGCGCCAGCAGCAAGGGACAGGACCTAGCTAACTATGGCTACACCTTC. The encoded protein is CASSKGQDLANYGYTF.

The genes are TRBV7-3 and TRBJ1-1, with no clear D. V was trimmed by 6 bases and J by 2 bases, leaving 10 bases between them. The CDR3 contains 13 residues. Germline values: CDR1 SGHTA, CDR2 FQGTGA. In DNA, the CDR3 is TGTGCCAGCAGTTTTTCCCTCAACACTGAAGCTTTCTTT. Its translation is CASSFSLNTEAFF.

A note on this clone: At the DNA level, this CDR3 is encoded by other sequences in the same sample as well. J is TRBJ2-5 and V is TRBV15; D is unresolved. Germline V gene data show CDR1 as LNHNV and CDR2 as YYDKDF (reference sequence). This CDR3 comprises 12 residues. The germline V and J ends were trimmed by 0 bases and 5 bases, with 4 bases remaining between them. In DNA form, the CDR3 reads TGTGCCACCAGCAGAGATCGTGAGACCCAGTACTTC. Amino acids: CATSRDRETQYF. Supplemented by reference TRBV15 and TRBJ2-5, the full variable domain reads DAMVIQNPRYQVTQFGKPVTLSCSQTLNHNVMYWYQQKSSQAPKLLFHYYDKDFNNEADTPDNFQSRRPNTSFCFLDIRSPGLGDTAMYLCATSRDRETQYFGPGTRLLVL.

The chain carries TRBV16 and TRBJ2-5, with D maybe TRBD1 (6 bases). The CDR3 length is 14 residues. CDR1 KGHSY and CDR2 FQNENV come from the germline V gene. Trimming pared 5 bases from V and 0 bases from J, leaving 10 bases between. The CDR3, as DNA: TGTGCCAGCAGCAAACAGGGATACCAAGAGACCCAGTACTTC. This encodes CASSKQGYQETQYF.

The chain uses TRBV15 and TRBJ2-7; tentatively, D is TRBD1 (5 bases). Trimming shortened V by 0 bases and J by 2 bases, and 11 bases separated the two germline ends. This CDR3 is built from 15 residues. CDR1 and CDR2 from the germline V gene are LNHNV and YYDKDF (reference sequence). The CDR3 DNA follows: TGTGCCACCAGCAGAGATCCCAGGGCGGCCTACGAGCAGTACTTC. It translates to CATSRDPRAAYEQYF.